This section outlines one TCR beta chain sequence together with its context. This entry belongs to a study of OX40 agonist ivuxolimab in advanced cancers. The CDR3 is made up of 16 amino acids. Looked up from germline, CDR1 is MGHRA and CDR2 is YSYEKL. The junction had 4 bases not matched to a gene; V was cut back by 0 bases and J by 4 bases. TCRdb keeps only in-frame clones here, not all; method: immunoSEQ multiplex PCR. The sample lists approximately 49,000 clones, approximately 80% occurring once. This receptor was taken from an adult with an advanced solid tumor such as melanoma, head and neck, liver or kidney cancer. J is TRBJ2-7 and V is TRBV4-1, with 12 positions matching TRBD2. The sequences come from CD4+ or CD8+ T cells sorted from blood, collected in a trial of the OX40 agonist ivuxolimab. The CDR3 loop reads CASSQEAGTSGYEQYF. CDR3 coding DNA: TGCGCCAGCAGCCAAGAAGCCGGGACTAGCGGGTACGAGCAGTACTTC.